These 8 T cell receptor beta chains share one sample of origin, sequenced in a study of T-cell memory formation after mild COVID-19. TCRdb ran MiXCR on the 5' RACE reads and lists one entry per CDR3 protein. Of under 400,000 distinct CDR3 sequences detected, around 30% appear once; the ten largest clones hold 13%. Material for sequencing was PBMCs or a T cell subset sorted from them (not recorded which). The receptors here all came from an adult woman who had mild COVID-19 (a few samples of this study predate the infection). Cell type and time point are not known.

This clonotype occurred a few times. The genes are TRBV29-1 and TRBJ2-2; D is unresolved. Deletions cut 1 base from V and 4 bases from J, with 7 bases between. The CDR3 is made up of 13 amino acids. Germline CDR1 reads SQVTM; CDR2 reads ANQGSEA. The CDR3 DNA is TGCAGCGTTGAAGGAGTGGGCACCGGGGAGCTGTTTTTT. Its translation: CSVEGVGTGELFF.

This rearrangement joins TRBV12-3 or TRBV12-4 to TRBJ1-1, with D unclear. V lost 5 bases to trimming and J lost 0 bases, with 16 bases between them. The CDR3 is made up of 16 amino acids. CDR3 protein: CASSMTPRRMNTEAFF. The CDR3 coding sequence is TGTGCCAGCAGTATGACTCCCCGGCGAATGAACACTGAAGCTTTCTTT.

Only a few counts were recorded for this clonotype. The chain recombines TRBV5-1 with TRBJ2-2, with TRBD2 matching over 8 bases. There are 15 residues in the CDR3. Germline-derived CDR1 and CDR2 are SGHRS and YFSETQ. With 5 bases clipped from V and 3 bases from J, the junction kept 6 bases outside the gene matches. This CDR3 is CASSERREDTGELFF. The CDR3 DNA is TGCGCCAGCAGTGAACGGCGGGAGGACACCGGGGAGCTGTTTTTT.

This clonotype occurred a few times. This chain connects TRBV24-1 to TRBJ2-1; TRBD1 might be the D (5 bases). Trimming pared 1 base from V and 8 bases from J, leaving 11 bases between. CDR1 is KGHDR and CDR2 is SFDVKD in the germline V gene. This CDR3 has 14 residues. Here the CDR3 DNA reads TGTGCCACCAGTGATTTTTCCAGGGCCGATGAGCAGTTCTTC. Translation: CATSDFSRADEQFF.

The CDR3 DNA follows: TGTGCCAGCAGTTCCTTGACAGGGTGGAATCAGCCCCAGCATTTT. This translates into CASSSLTGWNQPQHF. The rearrangement joins TRBV27 to TRBJ1-5, with 7 bases fitting TRBD1. Germline assignment: CDR1 MNHEY and CDR2 SMNVEV (reference sequence). J was trimmed by 4 bases and V by 4 bases; bases with no gene match: 7. CDR3 length: 15 residues.

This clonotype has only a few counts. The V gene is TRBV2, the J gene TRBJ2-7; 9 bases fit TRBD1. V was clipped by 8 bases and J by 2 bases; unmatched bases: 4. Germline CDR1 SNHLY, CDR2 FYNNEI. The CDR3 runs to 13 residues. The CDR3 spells CASQGTGTYEQYF. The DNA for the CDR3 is TGTGCCAGCCAGGGGACAGGGACCTACGAGCAGTACTTC.

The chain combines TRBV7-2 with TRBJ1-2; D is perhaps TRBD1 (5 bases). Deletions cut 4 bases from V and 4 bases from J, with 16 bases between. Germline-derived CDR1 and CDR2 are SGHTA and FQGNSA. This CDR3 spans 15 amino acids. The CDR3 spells CASSSGAGRSYGYTF. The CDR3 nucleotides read TGTGCCAGCAGCTCAGGCGCAGGGCGCTCCTATGGCTACACCTTC. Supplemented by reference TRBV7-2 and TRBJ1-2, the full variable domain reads GAGVSQSPSNKVTEKGKDVELRCDPISGHTALYWYRQSLGQGLEFLIYFQGNSAPDKSGLPSDRFSAERTGGSVSTLTIQRTQQEDSAVYLCASSSGAGRSYGYTFGSGTRLTVV.

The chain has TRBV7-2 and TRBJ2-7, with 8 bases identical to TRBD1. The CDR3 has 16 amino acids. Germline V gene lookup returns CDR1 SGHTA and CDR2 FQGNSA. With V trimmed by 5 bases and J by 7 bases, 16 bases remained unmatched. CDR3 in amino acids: CASSPGQALFAGEQYF. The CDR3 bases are TGTGCCAGCAGCCCGGGACAGGCACTATTTGCAGGGGAGCAGTACTTC.